Listed here are 4 T cell receptor beta chains from one sample, sequenced in a study of shared clonotypes between healthy human individuals. Here immunoSEQ multiplex PCR was the method, and the copy in TCRdb shows in-frame clones only, minus some. Of about 680,000 clones listed, about 90% are singletons. It was CD45RO-negative cells, positively selected for CCR7, that made up naive CD8 cells, with terminally differentiated effector memory CD45RA+ cells excluded. Sequencing was performed on naive CD8+ T cells sorted from blood. The receptors were gathered from a man aged 30 to 39 in good health.

This clone was recorded only once. The chain carries TRBV28 and TRBJ1-2, with D perhaps TRBD1 (6 bases). CDR1 MDHEN and CDR2 SYDVKM come from the germline V gene. The CDR3 runs 13 residues. The V gene lost 5 bases and the J gene lost 7 bases, with 14 bases spanning the gap. In DNA form, the CDR3 reads TGTGCCAGCAGTCGTAGGGGGAATAGTGGCTACACCTTC. This sequence encodes CASSRRGNSGYTF.

This clone was observed a single time. The chain links TRBV5-1 to TRBJ2-7; possibly TRBD1 or TRBD2 for D (5 bases each). The V end was cut by 0 bases, the J end by 0 bases, with 7 bases between. CDR3 length: 14 amino acids. Germline-derived CDR1 and CDR2 are SGHRS and YFSETQ. Here the CDR3 DNA reads TGCGCCAGCAGCTTGGGGGGGAACTCCTACGAGCAGTACTTC. The encoded protein is CASSLGGNSYEQYF. The full variable domain, completed using reference TRBV5-1 and TRBJ2-7, is KAGVTQTPRYLIKTRGQQVTLSCSPISGHRSVSWYQQTPGQGLQFLFEYFSETQRNKGNFPGRFSGRQFSNSRSEMNVSTLELGDSALYLCASSLGGNSYEQYFGPGTRLTVT.

The genes are TRBV19 and TRBJ1-5, with D possibly being TRBD1 (5 bases). V was trimmed by 3 bases and J by 5 bases, leaving 8 bases between them. From germline, CDR1 is LNHDA and CDR2 SQIVND (reference sequence). The CDR3 spans 13 residues. Here the CDR3 DNA reads TGTGCCAGTAGTATGGCAGGGTATCAGCCCCAGCATTTT. It encodes CASSMAGYQPQHF.

V usage is TRBV10-3 and J usage is TRBJ2-1; D remains ambiguous. The CDR3 is made up of 12 amino acids. The V end lost 6 bases, the J end lost 5 bases, and 8 bases lay between the germline ends. Germline V gene lookup returns CDR1 ENHRY and CDR2 SYGVKD. CDR3 DNA sequence: TGTGCCATCAGCCCGGATCACAATGAGCAGTTCTTC. It specifies CAISPDHNEQFF.